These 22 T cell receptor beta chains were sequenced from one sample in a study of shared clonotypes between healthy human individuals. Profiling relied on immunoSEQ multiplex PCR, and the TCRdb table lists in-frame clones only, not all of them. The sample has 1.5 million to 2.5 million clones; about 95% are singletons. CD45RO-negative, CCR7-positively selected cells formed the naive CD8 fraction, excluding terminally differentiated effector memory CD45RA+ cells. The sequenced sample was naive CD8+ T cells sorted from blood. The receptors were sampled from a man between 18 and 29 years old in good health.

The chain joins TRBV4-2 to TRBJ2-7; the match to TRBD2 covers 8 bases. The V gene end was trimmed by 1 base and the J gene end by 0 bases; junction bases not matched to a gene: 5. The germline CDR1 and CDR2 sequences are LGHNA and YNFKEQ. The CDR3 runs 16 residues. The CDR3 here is CASSQAAAGASYEQYF. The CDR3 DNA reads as TGTGCCAGCAGCCAAGCAGCAGCGGGGGCCTCCTACGAGCAGTACTTC.

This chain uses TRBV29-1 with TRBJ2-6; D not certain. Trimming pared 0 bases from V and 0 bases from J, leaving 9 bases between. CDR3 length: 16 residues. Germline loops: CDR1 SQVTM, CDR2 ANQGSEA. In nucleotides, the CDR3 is TGCAGCGTTGAAGATATTGGTAACTCTGGGGCCAACGTCCTGACTTTC. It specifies CSVEDIGNSGANVLTF.

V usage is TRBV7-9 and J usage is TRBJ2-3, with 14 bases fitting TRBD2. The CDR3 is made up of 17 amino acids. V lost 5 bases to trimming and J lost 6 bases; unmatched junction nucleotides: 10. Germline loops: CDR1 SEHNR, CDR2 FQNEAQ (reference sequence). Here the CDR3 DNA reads TGTGCCAGCAGCCCGGCGACTAGCGGGGGGGCAGGTGATACGCAGTATTTT. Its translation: CASSPATSGGAGDTQYF.

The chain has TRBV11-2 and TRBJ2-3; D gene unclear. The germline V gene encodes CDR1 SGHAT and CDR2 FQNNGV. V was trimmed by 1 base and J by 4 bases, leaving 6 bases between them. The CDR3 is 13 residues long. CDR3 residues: CASSLASPDTQYF. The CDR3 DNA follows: TGTGCCAGCAGCTTAGCGTCTCCAGATACGCAGTATTTT.

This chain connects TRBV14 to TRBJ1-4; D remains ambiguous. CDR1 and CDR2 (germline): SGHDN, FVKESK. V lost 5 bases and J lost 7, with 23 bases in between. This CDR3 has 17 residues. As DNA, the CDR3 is TGTGCCAGCAGCGATCAGGTGGTTGGCTTTGCTGGTGAAAAACTGTTTTTT. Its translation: CASSDQVVGFAGEKLFF.

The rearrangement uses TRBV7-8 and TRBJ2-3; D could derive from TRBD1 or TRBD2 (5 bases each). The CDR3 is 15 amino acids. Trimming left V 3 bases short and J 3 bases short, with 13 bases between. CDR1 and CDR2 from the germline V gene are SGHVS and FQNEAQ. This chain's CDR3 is CASSFLGDPTDTQYF. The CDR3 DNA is TGTGCCAGCAGCTTCCTCGGGGACCCGACAGATACGCAGTATTTT. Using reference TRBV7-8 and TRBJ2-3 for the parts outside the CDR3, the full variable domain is GAGVSQSPRYKVAKRGQDVALRCDPISGHVSLFWYQQALGQGPEFLTYFQNEAQLDKSGLPSDRFFAERPEGSVSTLKIQRTQQEDSAVYLCASSFLGDPTDTQYFGPGTRLTVL.

CDR3 loop: CASSIDTGEGDEQYF. The CDR3 nucleotides are TGTGCCAGTAGTATAGACACGGGAGAGGGTGACGAGCAGTACTTC. This sequence joins TRBV19 and TRBJ2-7, with a weak D call TRBD2 (6 bases). The V and J ends lost 0 bases and 5 bases respectively, with 14 bases between them. The CDR3 is made up of 15 amino acids. Germline CDR1 is LNHDA and CDR2 is SQIVND (reference sequence).

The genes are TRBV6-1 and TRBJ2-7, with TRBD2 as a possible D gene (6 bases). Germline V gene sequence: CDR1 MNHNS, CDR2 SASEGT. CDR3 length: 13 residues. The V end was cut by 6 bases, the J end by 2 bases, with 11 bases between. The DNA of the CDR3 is TGTGCCAGCAGCAACCGGGGGACCTACGAGCAGTACTTC. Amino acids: CASSNRGTYEQYF.

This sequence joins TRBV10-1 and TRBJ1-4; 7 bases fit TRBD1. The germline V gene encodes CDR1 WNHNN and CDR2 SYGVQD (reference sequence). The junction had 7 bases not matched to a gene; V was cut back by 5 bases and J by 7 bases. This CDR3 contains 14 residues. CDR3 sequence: CASSQGTEGEKLFF. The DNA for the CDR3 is TGCGCCAGCAGTCAGGGGACAGAAGGTGAAAAACTGTTTTTT.

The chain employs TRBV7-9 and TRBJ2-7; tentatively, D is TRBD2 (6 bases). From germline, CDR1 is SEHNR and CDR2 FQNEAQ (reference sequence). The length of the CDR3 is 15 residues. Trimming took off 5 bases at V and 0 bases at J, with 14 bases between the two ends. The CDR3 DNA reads TGTGCCAGCAGCCACCCCGGGACTTCCTCCTACGAGCAGTACTTC. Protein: CASSHPGTSSYEQYF.

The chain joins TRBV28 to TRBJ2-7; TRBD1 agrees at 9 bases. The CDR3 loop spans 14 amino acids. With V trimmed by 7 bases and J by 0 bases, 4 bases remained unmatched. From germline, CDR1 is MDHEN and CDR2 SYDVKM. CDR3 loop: CASTDRGSSYEQYF. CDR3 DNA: TGTGCCAGCACCGACAGGGGGAGCTCCTACGAGCAGTACTTC.

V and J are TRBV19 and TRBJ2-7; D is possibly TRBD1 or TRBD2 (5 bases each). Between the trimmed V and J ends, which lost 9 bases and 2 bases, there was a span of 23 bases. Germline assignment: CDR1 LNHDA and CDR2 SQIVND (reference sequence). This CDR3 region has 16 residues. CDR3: CASSSLGESTPYEQYF. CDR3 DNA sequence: TGTGCCAGCTCCTCCCTGGGGGAGTCGACTCCCTACGAGCAGTACTTC.

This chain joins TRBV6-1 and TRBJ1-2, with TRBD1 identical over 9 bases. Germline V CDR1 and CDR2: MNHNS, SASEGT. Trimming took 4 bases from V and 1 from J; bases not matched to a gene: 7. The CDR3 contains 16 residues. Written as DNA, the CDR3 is TGTGCCAGCAGTGTATGGGACAGGGACTTTAACTATGGCTACACCTTC. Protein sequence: CASSVWDRDFNYGYTF.

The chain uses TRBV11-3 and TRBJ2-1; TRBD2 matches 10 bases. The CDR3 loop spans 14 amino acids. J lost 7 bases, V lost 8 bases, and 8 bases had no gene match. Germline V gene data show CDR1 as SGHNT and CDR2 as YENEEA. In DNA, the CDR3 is TGTGCCAGCGCCGAGCGGGGGGGCAGAAATGAGCAGTTCTTC. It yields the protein CASAERGGRNEQFF. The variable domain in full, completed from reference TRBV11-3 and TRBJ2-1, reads EAGVVQSPRYKIIEKKQPVAFWCNPISGHNTLYWYLQNLGQGPELLIRYENEEAVDDSQLPKDRFSAERLKGVDSTLKIQPAELGDSAVYLCASAERGGRNEQFFGPGTRLTVL.

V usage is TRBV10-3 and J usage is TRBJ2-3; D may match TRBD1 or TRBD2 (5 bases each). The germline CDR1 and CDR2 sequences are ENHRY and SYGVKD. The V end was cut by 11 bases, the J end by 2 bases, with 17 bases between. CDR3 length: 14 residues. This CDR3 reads CASTPGHDTDTQYF. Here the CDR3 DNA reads TGTGCCTCCACACCGGGGCACGACACAGATACGCAGTATTTT.

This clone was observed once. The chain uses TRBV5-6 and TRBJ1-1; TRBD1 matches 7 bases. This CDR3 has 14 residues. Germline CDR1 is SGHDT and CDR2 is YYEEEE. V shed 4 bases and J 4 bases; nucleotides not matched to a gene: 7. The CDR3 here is CASSELTGITEAFF. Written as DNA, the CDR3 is TGTGCCAGCAGCGAATTGACAGGGATCACTGAAGCTTTCTTT.

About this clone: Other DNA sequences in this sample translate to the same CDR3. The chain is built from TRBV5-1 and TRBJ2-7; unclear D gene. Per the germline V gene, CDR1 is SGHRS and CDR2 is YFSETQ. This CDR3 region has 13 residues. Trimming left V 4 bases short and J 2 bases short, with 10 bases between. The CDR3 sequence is CASSLDRAYEQYF. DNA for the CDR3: TGCGCCAGCAGCCTGGACCGAGCCTACGAGCAGTACTTC.

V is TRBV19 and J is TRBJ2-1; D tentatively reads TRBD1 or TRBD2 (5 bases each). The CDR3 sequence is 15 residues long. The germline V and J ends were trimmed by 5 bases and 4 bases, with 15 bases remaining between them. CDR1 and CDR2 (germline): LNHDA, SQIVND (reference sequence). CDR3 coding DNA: TGTGCCAGTAGTTATACCGGGACGGAGTACAATGAGCAGTTCTTC. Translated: CASSYTGTEYNEQFF.

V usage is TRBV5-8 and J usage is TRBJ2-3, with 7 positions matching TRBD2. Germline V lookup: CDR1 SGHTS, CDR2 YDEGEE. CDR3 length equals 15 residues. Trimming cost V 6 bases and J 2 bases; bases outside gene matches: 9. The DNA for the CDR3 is TGTGCCAGCACCCTAGGACTAGGCCTCACAGATACGCAGTATTTT. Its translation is CASTLGLGLTDTQYF.

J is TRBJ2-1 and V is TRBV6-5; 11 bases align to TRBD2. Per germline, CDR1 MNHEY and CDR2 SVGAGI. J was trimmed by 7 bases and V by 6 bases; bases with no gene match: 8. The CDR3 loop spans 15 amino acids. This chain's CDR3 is CASSLVAGGQNEQFF. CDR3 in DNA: TGTGCCAGCAGCTTGGTAGCGGGGGGGCAGAATGAGCAGTTCTTC.

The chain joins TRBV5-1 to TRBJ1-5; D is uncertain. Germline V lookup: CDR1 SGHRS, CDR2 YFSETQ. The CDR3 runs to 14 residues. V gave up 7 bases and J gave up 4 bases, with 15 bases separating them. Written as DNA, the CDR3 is TGCGCCAGCCTAATCAGGCTCAAGAATCAGCCCCAGCATTTT. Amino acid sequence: CASLIRLKNQPQHF.

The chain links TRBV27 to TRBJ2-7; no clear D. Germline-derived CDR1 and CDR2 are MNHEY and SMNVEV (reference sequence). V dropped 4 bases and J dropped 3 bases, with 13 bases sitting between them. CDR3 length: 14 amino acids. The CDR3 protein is CASSSNPLGYEQYF. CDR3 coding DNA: TGTGCCAGCAGTTCAAATCCACTTGGCTACGAGCAGTACTTC.